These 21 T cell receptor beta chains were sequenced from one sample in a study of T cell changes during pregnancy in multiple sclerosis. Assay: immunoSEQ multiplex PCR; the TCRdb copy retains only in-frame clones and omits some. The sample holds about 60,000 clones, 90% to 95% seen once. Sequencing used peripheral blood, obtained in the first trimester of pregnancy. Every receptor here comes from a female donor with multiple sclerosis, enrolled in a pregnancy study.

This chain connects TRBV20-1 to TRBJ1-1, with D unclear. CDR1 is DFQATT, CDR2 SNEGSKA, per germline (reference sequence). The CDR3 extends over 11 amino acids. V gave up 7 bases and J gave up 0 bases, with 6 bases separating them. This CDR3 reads CSVFMNTEAFF. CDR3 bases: TGCAGTGTTTTTATGAACACTGAAGCTTTCTTT.

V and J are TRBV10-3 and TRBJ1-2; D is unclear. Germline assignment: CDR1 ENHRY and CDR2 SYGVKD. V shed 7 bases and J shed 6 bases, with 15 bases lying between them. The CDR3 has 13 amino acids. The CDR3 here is CAITGVEADGYTF. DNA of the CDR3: TGTGCCATCACCGGGGTGGAAGCGGATGGCTACACCTTC.

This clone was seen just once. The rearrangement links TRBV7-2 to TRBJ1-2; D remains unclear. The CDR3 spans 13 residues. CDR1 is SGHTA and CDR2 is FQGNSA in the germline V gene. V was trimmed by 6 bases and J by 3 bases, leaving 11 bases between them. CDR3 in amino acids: CASRRLQDYGYTF. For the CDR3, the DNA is TGTGCCAGCAGAAGGCTTCAGGACTATGGCTACACCTTC. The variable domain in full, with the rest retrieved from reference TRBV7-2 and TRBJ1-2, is GAGVSQSPSNKVTEKGKDVELRCDPISGHTALYWYRQSLGQGLEFLIYFQGNSAPDKSGLPSDRFSAERTGGSVSTLTIQRTQQEDSAVYLCASRRLQDYGYTFGSGTRLTVV.

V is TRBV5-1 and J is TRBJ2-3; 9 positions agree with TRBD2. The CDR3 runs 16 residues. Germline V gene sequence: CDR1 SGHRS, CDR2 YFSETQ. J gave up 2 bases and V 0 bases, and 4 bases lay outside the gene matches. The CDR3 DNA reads TGCGCCAGCAGCTTGGTTGCGGGGGGGATCACAGATACGCAGTATTTT. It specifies CASSLVAGGITDTQYF.

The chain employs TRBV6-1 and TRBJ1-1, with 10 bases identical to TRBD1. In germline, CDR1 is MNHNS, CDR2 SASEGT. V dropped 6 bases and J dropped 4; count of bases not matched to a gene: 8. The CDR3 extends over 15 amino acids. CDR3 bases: TGTGCCAGCAGAAAAATGACAGGGGGCATCACTGAAGCTTTCTTT. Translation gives CASRKMTGGITEAFF.

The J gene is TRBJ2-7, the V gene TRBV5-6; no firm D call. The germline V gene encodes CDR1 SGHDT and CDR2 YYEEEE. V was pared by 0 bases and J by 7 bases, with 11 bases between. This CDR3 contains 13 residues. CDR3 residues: CASSLVVGVEQYF. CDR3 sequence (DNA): TGTGCCAGCAGCTTGGTGGTGGGCGTTGAGCAGTACTTC.

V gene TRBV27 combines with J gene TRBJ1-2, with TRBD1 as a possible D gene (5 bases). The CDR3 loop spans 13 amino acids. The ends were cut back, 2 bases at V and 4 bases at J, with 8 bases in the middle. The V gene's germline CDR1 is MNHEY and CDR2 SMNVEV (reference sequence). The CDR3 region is CASSLIGAYGYTF. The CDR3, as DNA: TGTGCCAGCAGTTTAATAGGGGCCTATGGCTACACCTTC.

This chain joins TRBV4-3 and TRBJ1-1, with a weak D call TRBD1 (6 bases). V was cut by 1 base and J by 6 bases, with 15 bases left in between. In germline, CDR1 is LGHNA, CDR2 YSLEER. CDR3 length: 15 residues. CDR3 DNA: TGCGCCAGCAGCCAAGTCCGGGGGGCGGGGGCTGAAGCTTTCTTT. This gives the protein CASSQVRGAGAEAFF.

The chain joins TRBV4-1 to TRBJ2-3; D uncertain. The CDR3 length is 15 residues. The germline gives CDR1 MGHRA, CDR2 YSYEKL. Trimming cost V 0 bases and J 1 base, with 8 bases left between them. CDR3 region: CASSQDLAGTDTQYF. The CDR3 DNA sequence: TGCGCCAGCAGCCAAGATCTGGCGGGCACAGATACGCAGTATTTT.

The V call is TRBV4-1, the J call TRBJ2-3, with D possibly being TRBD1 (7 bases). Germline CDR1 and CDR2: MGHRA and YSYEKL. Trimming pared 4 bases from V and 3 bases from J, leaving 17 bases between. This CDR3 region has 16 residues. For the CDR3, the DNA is TGCGCCAGCAGCCCTCCGGTCTCAGGGGGGACAGATACGCAGTATTTT. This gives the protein CASSPPVSGGTDTQYF.

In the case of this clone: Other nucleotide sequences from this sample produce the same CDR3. The CDR3 DNA follows: TGCAGTGCTAGTCCTCGCTACACCTTC. Its protein is CSASPRYTF. This chain uses TRBV20-1 with TRBJ1-2; D gene uncertain. Germline V gene data show CDR1 as DFQATT and CDR2 as SNEGSKA (reference sequence). The CDR3 spans 9 residues. Trimming left V 3 bases short and J 9 bases short, with 5 bases between.

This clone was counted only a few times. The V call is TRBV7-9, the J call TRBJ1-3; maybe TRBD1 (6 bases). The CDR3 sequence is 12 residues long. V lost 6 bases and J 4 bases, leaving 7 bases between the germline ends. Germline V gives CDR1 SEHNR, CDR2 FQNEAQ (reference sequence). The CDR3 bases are TGTGCCAGCAGGGACAGCGGAAACACCATATATTTT. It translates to CASRDSGNTIYF.

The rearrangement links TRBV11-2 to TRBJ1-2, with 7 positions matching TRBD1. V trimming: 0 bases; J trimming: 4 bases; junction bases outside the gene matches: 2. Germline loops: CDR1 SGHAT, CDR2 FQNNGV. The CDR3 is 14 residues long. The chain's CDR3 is CASSLETGRYGYTF. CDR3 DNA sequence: TGTGCCAGCAGCTTAGAGACAGGGCGCTATGGCTACACCTTC.

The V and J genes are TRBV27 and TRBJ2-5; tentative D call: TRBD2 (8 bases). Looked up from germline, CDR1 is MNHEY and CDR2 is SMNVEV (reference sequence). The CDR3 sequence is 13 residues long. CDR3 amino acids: CAIAGQSKETQYF. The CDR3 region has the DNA TGTGCGATAGCGGGACAGAGTAAAGAGACCCAGTACTTC.

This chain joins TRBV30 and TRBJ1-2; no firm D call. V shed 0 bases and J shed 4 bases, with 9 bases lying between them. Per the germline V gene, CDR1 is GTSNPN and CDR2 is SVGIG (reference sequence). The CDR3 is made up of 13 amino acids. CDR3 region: CAWSVLEGYGYTF. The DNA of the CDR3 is TGTGCCTGGAGTGTACTTGAGGGCTATGGCTACACCTTC.

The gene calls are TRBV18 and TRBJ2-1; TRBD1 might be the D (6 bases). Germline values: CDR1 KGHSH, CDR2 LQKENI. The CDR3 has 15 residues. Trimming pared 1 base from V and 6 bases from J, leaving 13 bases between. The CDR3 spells CASSPHPGASNEQFF. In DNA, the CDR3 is TGTGCCAGCTCACCACATCCAGGGGCCAGCAATGAGCAGTTCTTC.

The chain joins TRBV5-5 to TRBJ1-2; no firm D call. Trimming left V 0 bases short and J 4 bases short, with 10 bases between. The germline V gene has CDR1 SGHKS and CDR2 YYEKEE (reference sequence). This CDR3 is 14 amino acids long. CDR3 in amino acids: CASSLGEEGYGYTF. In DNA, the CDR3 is TGTGCCAGCAGCTTGGGGGAGGAAGGCTATGGCTACACCTTC. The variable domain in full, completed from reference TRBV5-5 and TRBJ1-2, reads DAGVTQSPTHLIKTRGQQVTLRCSPISGHKSVSWYQQVLGQGPQFIFQYYEKEERGRGNFPDRFSARQFPNYSSELNVNALLLGDSALYLCASSLGEEGYGYTFGSGTRLTVV.

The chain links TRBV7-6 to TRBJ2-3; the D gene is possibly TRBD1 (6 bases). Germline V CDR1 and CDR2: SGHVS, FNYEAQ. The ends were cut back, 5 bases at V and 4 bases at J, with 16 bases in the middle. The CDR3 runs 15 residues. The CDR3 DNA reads TGTGCCAGCAGCCCCAGGCAGGGGATATCAGATACGCAGTATTTT. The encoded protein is CASSPRQGISDTQYF.

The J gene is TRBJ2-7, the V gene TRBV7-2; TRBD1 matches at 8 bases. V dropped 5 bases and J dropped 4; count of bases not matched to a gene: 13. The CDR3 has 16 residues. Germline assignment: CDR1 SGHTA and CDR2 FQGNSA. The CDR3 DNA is TGTGCCAGCAGCATAACCTCCGGGACAGGCGCTTACGAGCAGTACTTC. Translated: CASSITSGTGAYEQYF. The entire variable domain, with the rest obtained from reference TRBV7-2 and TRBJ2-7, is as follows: GAGVSQSPSNKVTEKGKDVELRCDPISGHTALYWYRQSLGQGLEFLIYFQGNSAPDKSGLPSDRFSAERTGGSVSTLTIQRTQQEDSAVYLCASSITSGTGAYEQYFGPGTRLTVT.

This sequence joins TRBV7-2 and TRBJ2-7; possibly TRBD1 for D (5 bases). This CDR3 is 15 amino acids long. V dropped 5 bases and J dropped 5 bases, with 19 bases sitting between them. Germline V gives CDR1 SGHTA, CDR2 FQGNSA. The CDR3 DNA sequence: TGTGCCAGCAGCCGAGGCACAGGCCCCCCCCACGAGCAGTACTTC. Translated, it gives CASSRGTGPPHEQYF.

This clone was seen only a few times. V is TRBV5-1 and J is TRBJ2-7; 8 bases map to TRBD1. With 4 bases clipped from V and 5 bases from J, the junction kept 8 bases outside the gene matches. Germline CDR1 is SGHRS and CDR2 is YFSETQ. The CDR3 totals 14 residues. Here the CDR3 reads CASSADRVYDEQYF. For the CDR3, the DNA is TGCGCCAGCAGCGCGGACAGGGTCTACGACGAGCAGTACTTC.